This entry lists 21 T cell receptor beta chains sequenced from one sample in a study of blood T cell repertoires in COVID-19. The protocol was immunoSEQ multiplex PCR, while the TCRdb copy is restricted to in-frame clones and leaves out a portion. Of 87,000 or so clones listed, about nine tenths are singletons. The sample taken for sequencing was peripheral blood. Source of these receptors: a man aged 18 to 29 with COVID-19, enrolled during active disease.

This clone was picked up a small number of times. The chain employs TRBV3-1 (or the pseudogene TRBV3-2) and TRBJ1-6; D unclear. The CDR3 has 15 residues. Germline V gives CDR1 LGHDT, CDR2 YNNKEL (reference sequence). V lost 6 bases to trimming and J lost 3 bases, with 12 bases between them. CDR3: CASRTGLDYNSPLHF. The CDR3 region has the DNA TGTGCCAGCAGGACGGGTCTCGACTATAATTCACCCCTCCACTTT.

This clone appeared a single time. The genes are TRBV28 and TRBJ2-5; 9 bases fit TRBD1. V was clipped by 6 bases and J by 8 bases; unmatched bases: 13. The germline CDR1 and CDR2 sequences are MDHEN and SYDVKM. The length of the CDR3 is 15 residues. CDR3 region: CASRPTGGGSSTQYF. DNA of the CDR3: TGTGCCAGCAGACCTACAGGGGGCGGGTCGAGTACCCAGTACTTC.

The chain combines TRBV28 with TRBJ2-1; TRBD2 matches 8 bases. J gave up 7 bases and V 6 bases, and 14 bases lay outside the gene matches. CDR1 and CDR2 (germline): MDHEN, SYDVKM. This CDR3 has 16 amino acids. CDR3 in amino acids: CASSGRRAGETNEQFF. CDR3 coding DNA: TGTGCCAGCAGCGGGAGGCGAGCGGGAGAAACGAATGAGCAGTTCTTC.

The chain carries TRBV15 and TRBJ2-5; 7 bases align to TRBD2. The V gene's germline CDR1 is LNHNV and CDR2 YYDKDF (reference sequence). This CDR3 comprises 16 residues. Trimming cost V 5 bases and J 1 base; bases outside gene matches: 10. CDR3 nucleotide sequence: TGTGCCACCAGCGGCAGACTAGCTTGGGGCCAAGAGACCCAGTACTTC. Its protein product is CATSGRLAWGQETQYF.

Turning to this clone: The identical CDR3 is also encoded by other nucleotide sequences in the sample. This CDR3 is CAWSVRGNTEAFF. Written as DNA, the CDR3 is TGTGCCTGGAGTGTACGGGGTAACACTGAAGCTTTCTTT. This rearrangement joins TRBV30 to TRBJ1-1; D call uncertain. Trimming pared 0 bases from V and 2 bases from J, leaving 7 bases between. The CDR3 length is 13 residues. Per the germline V gene, CDR1 is GTSNPN and CDR2 is SVGIG (reference sequence).

This clone was detected only once. The gene calls are TRBV18 and TRBJ2-7; the match to TRBD1 covers 8 bases. The CDR3 is 14 amino acids. The V segment lost 3 bases and the J segment 3 bases; nucleotides outside the gene matches: 4. The germline CDR1 and CDR2 sequences are KGHSH and LQKENI. The CDR3 coding sequence is TGTGCCAGCTCACCGGACAGGGATGACTACGAGCAGTACTTC. It is translated as CASSPDRDDYEQYF.

This clone was seen only once. The chain couples TRBV20-1 to TRBJ2-7, with 8 bases identical to TRBD2. This CDR3 is built from 11 residues. Germline loops: CDR1 DFQATT, CDR2 SNEGSKA (reference sequence). CDR3 DNA: TGCACCGCGGGGGGTAACCACGAGCAGTACTTC. Protein sequence: CTAGGNHEQYF.

The chain links TRBV15 to TRBJ1-5, with 9 nucleotides matching TRBD1. The CDR3 runs 20 residues. Per germline, CDR1 LNHNV and CDR2 YYDKDF (reference sequence). The trim removed 1 base at V and 4 bases at J, leaving 17 bases unmatched. The DNA for the CDR3 is TGTGCCACCAGCAGAGTAAAGGGGGACAGGGAAAGAGCGGGGAATCAGCCCCAGCATTTT. It specifies CATSRVKGDRERAGNQPQHF.

This rearrangement joins TRBV7-9 to TRBJ2-4; 9 bases are shared with TRBD2. The V and J ends lost 2 bases and 8 bases, in that order; junction bases with no gene match: 4. The CDR3 runs 14 residues. CDR1 SEHNR and CDR2 FQNEAQ come from the germline V gene (reference sequence). The CDR3 sequence is CASSLLAGEDIQYF. DNA for the CDR3: TGTGCCAGCAGCTTATTAGCGGGAGAGGACATTCAGTACTTC.

The chain links TRBV4-3 to TRBJ2-1; 7 nucleotides line up with TRBD2. The CDR3 is 16 residues long. Losses at the gene ends were 1 base for V and 7 bases for J; bases not matched to a gene: 10. Germline V lookup: CDR1 LGHNA, CDR2 YSLEER. This CDR3 is CASSQAAKRDYNEQFF. DNA of the CDR3: TGCGCCAGCAGCCAAGCTGCAAAGCGGGATTATAATGAGCAGTTCTTC.

The chain uses TRBV14 and TRBJ2-1, with TRBD2 as a possible D gene (6 bases). Trimming pared 4 bases from V and 0 bases from J, leaving 13 bases between. The CDR3 has 16 residues. Germline V gene sequence: CDR1 SGHDN, CDR2 FVKESK. The CDR3 loop reads CASSPIGLSSYNEQFF. The DNA of the CDR3 is TGTGCCAGCAGCCCCATCGGACTAAGCTCCTACAATGAGCAGTTCTTC.

This rearrangement joins TRBV7-9 to TRBJ2-7; 11 nucleotides match TRBD2. The V and J ends lost 4 bases and 2 bases, in that order; junction bases with no gene match: 7. The CDR3 consists of 16 residues. The germline V gene has CDR1 SEHNR and CDR2 FQNEAQ (reference sequence). The CDR3 loop is CASSSNSGRATYEQYF. The DNA for the CDR3 is TGTGCCAGCAGCTCCAATAGCGGGAGGGCCACCTACGAGCAGTACTTC.

The chain joins TRBV3-1 (or the pseudogene TRBV3-2) to TRBJ2-7, with TRBD1 matching 8 bases. This CDR3 has 15 residues. CDR1 is LGHDT, CDR2 YNNKEL, per germline (reference sequence). With V trimmed by 4 bases and J by 0 bases, 5 bases remained unmatched. Here the CDR3 DNA reads TGTGCCAGCAGCCCGGGACAGGAAAACTCCTACGAGCAGTACTTC. Translated: CASSPGQENSYEQYF.

This clone occurred once. V gene TRBV9 combines with J gene TRBJ1-2, with 7 bases that match TRBD1. The CDR3 contains 16 residues. CDR1 is SGDLS and CDR2 is YYNGEE in the germline V gene. After removal of 4 bases from V and 6 bases from J, the junction contained 15 bases not matched to a gene. Here the CDR3 DNA reads TGTGCCAGCAGCCCAGCAGGCCACAGGGGAGGTAATGGCTACACCTTC. Protein: CASSPAGHRGGNGYTF.

This chain joins TRBV28 and TRBJ2-7, with a possible D match to TRBD2 (6 bases). The CDR3 totals 15 residues. V was trimmed by 6 bases and J by 7 bases, leaving 22 bases between them. Germline CDR1 reads MDHEN; CDR2 reads SYDVKM. The CDR3 bases are TGTGCCAGCAGAACAGGACTACCCTCCCCAGTAGAGCAGTACTTC. This translates into CASRTGLPSPVEQYF.

This rearrangement joins TRBV4-3 to TRBJ2-7, with TRBD2 as a possible D gene (5 bases). The germline gives CDR1 LGHNA, CDR2 YSLEER. V lost 0 bases and J lost 3, with 15 bases in between. The CDR3 has 16 residues. CDR3 DNA sequence: TGCGCCAGCAGCCAAGAAGCGGCAGGCAAGTACTACGAGCAGTACTTC. Protein sequence: CASSQEAAGKYYEQYF.

A single count supports this clone. The genes are TRBV9 and TRBJ2-7, with TRBD2 matching 12 bases. The CDR3 runs to 15 residues. The germline V gene has CDR1 SGDLS and CDR2 YYNGEE. V shed 4 bases and J 4 bases; nucleotides not matched to a gene: 6. CDR3 residues: CASSLGLAGPYEQYF. As DNA, the CDR3 is TGTGCCAGCAGCTTAGGACTAGCGGGGCCTTACGAGCAGTACTTC. The whole variable domain, remainder taken from reference TRBV9 and TRBJ2-7, is DSGVTQTPKHLITATGQRVTLRCSPRSGDLSVYWYQQSLDQGLQFLIQYYNGEERAKGNILERFSAQQFPDLHSELNLSSLELGDSALYFCASSLGLAGPYEQYFGPGTRLTVT.

This rearrangement joins TRBV27 to TRBJ2-3, with D hard to call. Germline V gene data show CDR1 as MNHEY and CDR2 as SMNVEV (reference sequence). The V and J ends lost 6 bases and 0 bases respectively, with 10 bases between them. The CDR3 sequence is 14 residues long. The CDR3 coding sequence is TGTGCCAGCAGACCATTCTATAGCACAGATACGCAGTATTTT. Amino acid sequence: CASRPFYSTDTQYF.

The chain joins TRBV7-2 to TRBJ2-7, with D perhaps TRBD2 (6 bases). Germline values: CDR1 SGHTA, CDR2 FQGNSA. The CDR3 runs to 15 residues. V was pared by 5 bases and J by 0 bases, with 14 bases between. DNA of the CDR3: TGTGCCAGCAGCACAAACGCGGGGAGCTCCTACGAGCAGTACTTC. Its translation is CASSTNAGSSYEQYF.

CDR3 DNA sequence: TGTGCCAGCTCACCGCTGAGAGAACAGGGGGAAAGGATCGAGCAGTACTTC. This encodes CASSPLREQGERIEQYF. The chain combines TRBV18 with TRBJ2-7, with 8 bases lining up with TRBD1. V gave up 3 bases and J gave up 6 bases; unmatched junction bases: 16. The CDR3 contains 17 residues. Per germline, CDR1 KGHSH and CDR2 LQKENI.

The V and J genes are TRBV29-1 and TRBJ2-7, with 12 positions matching TRBD2. Germline values: CDR1 SQVTM, CDR2 ANQGSEA. The CDR3 is made up of 13 amino acids. The junction had 3 bases not matched to a gene; V was cut back by 5 bases and J by 4 bases. CDR3 region: CSVMTSGSYEQYF. CDR3 nucleotides: TGCAGCGTTATGACTAGCGGGAGTTACGAGCAGTACTTC.